This entry concerns a single T cell receptor beta chain. The CDR3 runs to 13 residues. V was pared by 7 bases and J by 4 bases, with 11 bases between. CDR1 SEHNR and CDR2 FQNEAQ come from the germline V gene (reference sequence). This sample is part of a study of blood T cell repertoires in COVID-19. Background on the study: Collection of acute and convalescent COVID-19 samples took place in the United States, Italy and Spain. Sources were T cells, B-cell-depleted T cells, or PBMCs; the material itself was cDNA or gDNA.

Study processing details: Amplification of reference gene primers was used by the study to estimate nucleated cell counts. TCRdb's table, derived via immunoSEQ multiplex PCR, lists solely in-frame clones and lacks some. The DNA gave D and trimming, while V, J and clone size come from that table. The repertoire holds 200,000 to 250,000 clones, with 82% as singletons. The receptor comes from a woman in her sixties or seventies with COVID-19, enrolled during active disease. The chain carries TRBV7-9 and TRBJ2-1; no firm D call. Sequenced: peripheral blood. CDR3 loop: CASTSRIYNEQFF. The DNA for the CDR3 is TGTGCCAGCACCTCGAGGATTTACAATGAGCAGTTCTTC.